Given below is one TCR beta chain in context. The data derive from a study of cytomegalovirus exposure and HLA in healthy donors. Vbeta (60) and Jbeta (13) primers were used in the PCR. Using immunoSEQ multiplex PCR, the repertoire was profiled, and TCRdb retains in-frame clones only, with some absent. The table has roughly 100,000 clones, roughly three fifths seen once. Source material: PBMCs. The receptor's source is a human donor in good health.

The CDR3 DNA is TGCGCCACCAGGCCCGGACAGTCGAACACTGAAGCTTTCTTT. Translating it yields CATRPGQSNTEAFF. The chain is built from TRBV10-2 and TRBJ1-1; D is perhaps TRBD1 (6 bases). Germline V gives CDR1 WSHSY, CDR2 SAAADI. V was pared by 10 bases and J by 1 base, with 16 bases between. The CDR3 covers 14 residues.